What follows are 23 T cell receptor beta chains derived from one specimen sequenced in a study of shared clonotypes between healthy human individuals (dated by TCRdb to the early 2020s). The library was obtained by the immunoSEQ multiplex PCR assay. The table comes from immuneACCESS by way of TCRdb, which keeps in-frame sequences with V and J called. Part of the clones is missing from these tables; in studies checked, under half for an unresolved V gene and the rest for unknown reasons. This sample is represented by under 1,100,000 clones; 78% of them were singletons. The ten largest clones represent roughly 0.61% of the sample. The specimen sequenced was memory CD4+ T cells from PBMCs. The label giving this sample's cell subset or site can be read as: CD45RA-negative fraction. The source of these receptors is a man between 18 and 35 years old in good health. Some clones in this sample may be carry-over from other donors' samples.

In this sample, this clone turned up a few times. V is TRBV11-2 and J is TRBJ1-6; D unclear. The length of the CDR3 is 13 residues. Trimming pared 0 bases from V and 9 bases from J, leaving 6 bases between. Germline V gene lookup returns CDR1 SGHAT and CDR2 FQNNGV. The CDR3 region is CASSLDLGSPLHF. The CDR3 DNA reads as TGTGCCAGCAGCTTAGATCTAGGTTCACCCCTCCACTTT.

The chain employs TRBV28 and TRBJ2-1; TRBD2 matches 10 bases. The trim removed 5 bases at V and 4 bases at J, leaving 2 bases unmatched. Germline V gives CDR1 MDHEN, CDR2 SYDVKM. The CDR3 totals 14 residues. In DNA form, the CDR3 reads TGTGCCAGCAGTAAGACTAGCGGGTACAATGAGCAGTTCTTC. Translated: CASSKTSGYNEQFF.

The chain links TRBV2 to TRBJ2-1; 11 bases match TRBD2. Germline V gene lookup returns CDR1 SNHLY and CDR2 FYNNEI. V lost 4 bases, J lost 1 base, and 6 bases stayed unmatched. This CDR3 has 17 amino acids. The CDR3 protein is CASSGSSGRISYNEQFF. In DNA form, the CDR3 reads TGTGCCAGCAGTGGGTCTAGCGGGAGGATTTCCTACAATGAGCAGTTCTTC.

Here the CDR3 reads CASSPTGGTEAFF. The CDR3 DNA reads as TGTGCCAGCAGCCCGACAGGCGGCACTGAAGCTTTCTTT. The chain carries TRBV6-6 and TRBJ1-1, with D tentatively TRBD1 (6 bases). Germline V lookup: CDR1 MNHNY, CDR2 SVGAGI (reference sequence). V lost 6 bases, J lost 4 bases, and 12 bases lay in between. CDR3 length: 13 amino acids.

The V and J genes are TRBV5-6 and TRBJ1-4; D perhaps matches TRBD1 (5 bases). The germline V gene encodes CDR1 SGHDT and CDR2 YYEEEE. V was pared by 3 bases and J by 6 bases, with 21 bases between. The CDR3 has 17 residues. DNA of the CDR3: TGTGCCAGCAGCTCCGCACCCGCTACAGGCCTCCATGAAAAACTGTTTTTT. Its translation is CASSSAPATGLHEKLFF.

A note on this clone: A much larger clone lies one base from this, so it may be a read error. The chain couples TRBV7-9 to TRBJ1-6; D gene unclear. The CDR3 length is 12 residues. Trimming left V 5 bases short and J 5 bases short, with 4 bases between. Germline V gene lookup returns CDR1 SEHNR and CDR2 FQNEAQ (reference sequence). The CDR3 coding sequence is TGTGCCAGCAGCCCCGATAATTCACCCCTCCACTTT. The encoded protein is CASSPDNSPLHF. The variable domain in full, with the rest retrieved from reference TRBV7-9 and TRBJ1-6, is DTGVSQNPRHKITKRGQNVTFRCDPISEHNRLYWYRQTLGQGPEFLTYFQNEAQLEKSRLLSDRFSAERPKGSFSTLEIQRTEQGDSAMYLCASSPDNSPLHFGNGTRLTVT.

The chain couples TRBV6-6 to TRBJ1-1, with unresolved D. The CDR3 length is 13 residues. V lost 7 bases to trimming and J lost 4 bases, with 13 bases between them. Germline assignment: CDR1 MNHNY and CDR2 SVGAGI (reference sequence). The DNA of the CDR3 is TGTGCCAGCAACCTATCCCCGTTCACTGAAGCTTTCTTT. It codes for CASNLSPFTEAFF.

The CDR3 DNA reads as TGCGCCAGCAGCTTGGGGATCAGCACAGATACGCAGTATTTT. This gives the protein CASSLGISTDTQYF. The chain recombines TRBV5-1 with TRBJ2-3; no clear D gene. The CDR3 runs to 14 residues. Trimming left V 0 bases short and J 0 bases short, with 5 bases between. The germline gives CDR1 SGHRS, CDR2 YFSETQ.

This chain connects TRBV28 to TRBJ1-5; TRBD1 is a possible D gene (6 bases). The germline V gene has CDR1 MDHEN and CDR2 SYDVKM. The CDR3 has 17 amino acids. The V and J ends lost 6 bases and 0 bases respectively, with 18 bases between them. The CDR3 nucleotides are TGTGCCAGCAGGTCCCGAACAGGGTCCTATAGCAATCAGCCCCAGCATTTT. It yields the protein CASRSRTGSYSNQPQHF.

This chain connects TRBV4-3 to TRBJ1-4; maybe TRBD1 (5 bases). The V and J ends lost 4 bases and 6 bases respectively, with 12 bases between them. This CDR3 comprises 14 residues. Germline CDR1 is LGHNA and CDR2 is YSLEER. CDR3 DNA: TGCGCCAGCAGCCGGGGGACGCGGTATGAAAAACTGTTTTTT. It yields the protein CASSRGTRYEKLFF.

The rearrangement joins TRBV5-1 to TRBJ2-7; a weak D match, TRBD2 (6 bases). This CDR3 region has 15 residues. Trimming removed 5 bases at V and 0 bases at J, with 15 bases between. Germline values: CDR1 SGHRS, CDR2 YFSETQ. For the CDR3, the DNA is TGCGCCAGCAGTTGGATAGCGGATAGCTCCTACGAGCAGTACTTC. Protein: CASSWIADSSYEQYF.

The rearrangement joins TRBV18 to TRBJ1-1, with 9 bases identical to TRBD1. The CDR3 runs to 16 residues. V lost 4 bases and J lost 1; bases outside the gene matches: 7. The V gene's germline CDR1 is KGHSH and CDR2 LQKENI. Here the CDR3 reads CASSRTGEGRNTEAFF. CDR3 sequence (DNA): TGTGCCAGCTCACGGACAGGGGAAGGAAGGAACACTGAAGCTTTCTTT.

This clone appeared a few times. V is TRBV19 and J is TRBJ2-3; 11 nucleotides align to TRBD2. This CDR3 spans 16 amino acids. The ends lost 3 bases at V and 7 bases at J; junction bases unmatched: 9. Germline V gene lookup returns CDR1 LNHDA and CDR2 SQIVND (reference sequence). The CDR3 DNA sequence: TGTGCCAGTAGTATGGAGGGGGCTAGCGGGAGGAATACGCAGTATTTT. Translating it yields CASSMEGASGRNTQYF.

The genes are TRBV28 and TRBJ2-5; D unresolved. With 6 bases removed from V and 2 bases from J, the gap between germline ends came to 7 bases. The germline V gene encodes CDR1 MDHEN and CDR2 SYDVKM. This CDR3 has 12 amino acids. The CDR3 sequence: CASSQTQETQYF. CDR3 nucleotides: TGTGCCAGCAGCCAGACTCAAGAGACCCAGTACTTC.

The J gene is TRBJ2-1, the V gene TRBV10-1, with D unresolved. Trimming removed 2 bases at V and 7 bases at J, with 6 bases between. This CDR3 is 12 amino acids long. Germline CDR1 is WNHNN and CDR2 is SYGVQD (reference sequence). The CDR3 nucleotides read TGCGCCAGCAGTGAGGGTCAGAATGAGCAGTTCTTC. Translating gives CASSEGQNEQFF.

The rearrangement uses TRBV7-3 and TRBJ2-1; weak D call: TRBD2 (5 bases). This CDR3 has 14 amino acids. Trimming left V 5 bases short and J 6 bases short, with 14 bases between. Per the germline V gene, CDR1 is SGHTA and CDR2 is FQGTGA. CDR3 sequence reads: CASSLLRTSNEQFF. CDR3 nucleotide sequence: TGTGCCAGCAGCCTACTTCGAACTAGCAATGAGCAGTTCTTC.

In its sample, this clone was seen once. The chain combines TRBV5-8 with TRBJ2-3; D remains unclear. The CDR3 has 14 residues. Deletions cut 0 bases from V and 4 bases from J, with 9 bases between. CDR1 SGHTS and CDR2 YDEGEE come from the germline V gene. The CDR3 protein is CASSLGPASDTQYF. The CDR3 DNA sequence: TGTGCCAGCAGCTTGGGACCCGCTTCAGATACGCAGTATTTT.

The chain employs TRBV6-1 and TRBJ2-7, with D perhaps matching TRBD2 (5 bases). The ends were cut back, 4 bases at V and 2 bases at J, with 15 bases in the middle. This CDR3 is 15 amino acids long. CDR1 MNHNS and CDR2 SASEGT come from the germline V gene. The CDR3 DNA sequence: TGTGCCAGCAGTGGCCTGCAGCGGAACCCCTACGAGCAGTACTTC. As protein: CASSGLQRNPYEQYF.

This clone appeared once. The chain combines TRBV4-3 with TRBJ2-7; 13 positions match TRBD2. This CDR3 is built from 16 residues. V trimming: 3 bases; J trimming: 3 bases; junction bases outside the gene matches: 5. The V gene's germline CDR1 is LGHNA and CDR2 YSLEER. CDR3: CASSHSRTSGSYEQYF. The CDR3 DNA follows: TGCGCCAGCAGCCATTCCAGGACTAGCGGGAGCTACGAGCAGTACTTC.

The chain couples TRBV5-1 to TRBJ1-3; maybe TRBD1 (6 bases). The germline CDR1 and CDR2 sequences are SGHRS and YFSETQ. The CDR3 is made up of 14 amino acids. The germline V and J ends were trimmed by 3 bases and 1 base, with 8 bases remaining between them. In DNA form, the CDR3 reads TGCGCCAGCAGCTCAGGGGTTTCTGGAAACACCATATATTTT. Translation gives CASSSGVSGNTIYF.

Notes on this clone: The sample holds other DNA sequences that translate to the same CDR3. V is TRBV7-9 and J is TRBJ1-5, with TRBD1 matching over 7 bases. V was clipped by 2 bases and J by 2 bases; unmatched bases: 3. Germline V gene lookup returns CDR1 SEHNR and CDR2 FQNEAQ (reference sequence). The CDR3 contains 15 residues. The CDR3 here is CASSLSTGGNQPQHF. CDR3 DNA: TGTGCCAGCAGCTTATCCACAGGGGGCAATCAGCCCCAGCATTTT.

The J gene is TRBJ2-2, the V gene TRBV7-6; 14 bases align to TRBD2. This CDR3 is 17 amino acids long. CDR1 is SGHVS, CDR2 FNYEAQ, per germline. V shed 5 bases and J 3 bases; nucleotides not matched to a gene: 5. The CDR3 nucleotides are TGTGCCAGCAGCCGACTAGCGGGAGGGCAAGACACCGGGGAGCTGTTTTTT. It is translated as CASSRLAGGQDTGELFF.

The chain is built from TRBV2 and TRBJ2-1, with D perhaps matching TRBD2 (6 bases). From germline, CDR1 is SNHLY and CDR2 FYNNEI. V was trimmed by 9 bases and J by 5 bases, leaving 20 bases between them. The CDR3 runs 15 residues. CDR3 protein: CASTRTGGGNNEQFF. CDR3 DNA sequence: TGTGCCAGTACTAGGACGGGCGGAGGGAACAATGAGCAGTTCTTC.